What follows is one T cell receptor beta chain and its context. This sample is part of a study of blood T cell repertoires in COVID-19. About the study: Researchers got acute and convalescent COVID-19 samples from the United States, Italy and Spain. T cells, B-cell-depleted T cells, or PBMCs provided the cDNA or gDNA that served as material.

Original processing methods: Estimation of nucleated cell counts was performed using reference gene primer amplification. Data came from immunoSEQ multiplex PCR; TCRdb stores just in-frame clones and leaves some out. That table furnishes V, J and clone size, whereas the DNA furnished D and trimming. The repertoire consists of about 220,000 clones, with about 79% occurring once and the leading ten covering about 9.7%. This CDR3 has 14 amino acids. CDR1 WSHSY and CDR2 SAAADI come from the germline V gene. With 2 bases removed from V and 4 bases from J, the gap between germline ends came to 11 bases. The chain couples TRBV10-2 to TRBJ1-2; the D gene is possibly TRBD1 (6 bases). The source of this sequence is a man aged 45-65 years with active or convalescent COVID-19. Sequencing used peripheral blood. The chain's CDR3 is CASSELRGAYGYTF. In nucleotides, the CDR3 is TGCGCCAGCAGTGAGCTCAGGGGAGCCTATGGCTACACCTTC.